This paragraph reports one T cell receptor beta chain. These data belong to a study of TIL therapy for anti-PD-1-resistant metastatic lung cancer. Background on the study: Median patient age was almost 55, ranging about 38-80 years. Tumors carried a median 1.5 non-synonymous mutations per megabase.

The libraries were made with immunoSEQ v3. Libraries were sequenced to 2 million or so read pairs (survey) or roughly 4.5-6.5 million (deep). Sequencing was performed with immunoSEQ multiplex PCR; in TCRdb, only in-frame clones are kept and a portion is missing. The top ten clones hold about 3% of a sample with under 35,000 clones, around three quarters of them seen once. Time point reported: pre-treatment sample, taken before nivolumab and TIL therapy. Germline loops: CDR1 LGHNT, CDR2 FRNRAP. J lost 3 bases, V lost 7 bases, and 9 bases had no gene match. The CDR3 loop spans 14 amino acids. The specimen was blood, collected at baseline. This TCR was recovered from a woman between 30 and 80 years old with non-small cell lung cancer. The chain recombines TRBV12-5 with TRBJ2-7; 7 bases map to TRBD1. The CDR3 reads CASARRGPNYEQYF. The CDR3 bases are TGTGCTAGTGCCCGAAGGGGGCCTAACTACGAGCAGTACTTC.